The entry below gives a single T cell receptor (beta chain) sequence along with its context. Its target is unknown. This record comes from a study of cytomegalovirus exposure and HLA in healthy donors. Regarding the study as a whole: The study flagged about 160 TCR beta chains as cytomegalovirus-associated. Rare TCR sequences dominated, though some public TCRs recurred in many donors.

Use of 60 Vbeta and 13 Jbeta primers characterized the PCR. Some clones are missing from TCRdb's copy, which holds only in-frame ones; the method was immunoSEQ multiplex PCR. This sample carries under 130,000 clones, roughly 79% of them seen once, and the ten largest clones take about 5.3%. This CDR3 contains 14 residues. Germline loops: CDR1 MDHEN, CDR2 SYDVKM. V trimming: 3 bases; J trimming: 5 bases; junction bases outside the gene matches: 6. This receptor was taken from a male donor in good health and CMV-seronegative. Sequencing used PBMCs. V usage is TRBV28 and J usage is TRBJ2-7; TRBD2 aligns across 8 bases. CDR3 region: CASSFVAGTDEQYF. CDR3 bases: TGTGCCAGCAGTTTTGTAGCGGGAACCGACGAGCAGTACTTC.